What follows describes a single T cell receptor (beta chain). Its target is unknown. The data derive from a study of blood T cells in healthy people across ages. Overall study results and limits: TCR beta diversity per million T cells fell roughly linearly with age.

Primers used in a second PCR of about 6 to 12 cycles were a sample-barcoded 5' primer and a J-beta primer mix. TCRdb itself ran the 5' RACE reads through MiXCR, one entry per CDR3 protein. The sample has approximately 780,000 distinct CDR3 sequences; roughly 25% are singletons. CDR1 is SGHNT and CDR2 is YYREEE in the germline V gene (reference sequence). V was cut by 2 bases and J by 0 bases, with 9 bases left in between. The CDR3 length is 15 residues. This same sample was also taken into another study, of T cells of mothers and their children. This second study says: Per 15 ul, 1.5 ug of RNA was used, with all extracted RNA going into cDNA synthesis.

This TCR was sampled from a boy younger than 18 in good health. This rearrangement joins TRBV5-4 to TRBJ2-1; no firm D call. Sequences were obtained from blood. Written as DNA, the CDR3 is TGTGCCAGCAGCTTTGGGAAAAGCTCCTACAATGAGCAGTTCTTC. This gives the protein CASSFGKSSYNEQFF.